These 7 T cell receptor beta chains share one sample of origin, sequenced in a study of beta chain features in type 1 diabetes. cDNA synthesis used the whole RNA isolate, giving expressed TCRB sequences. TCRdb's table, derived via immunoSEQ multiplex PCR, lists solely in-frame clones and lacks some. The sample contains over 350,000 clones, roughly 16% of which appear only once. Material for sequencing was naive CD4+ T cells from blood. These receptors were obtained from a woman aged 18-29 years in good health.

The V call is TRBV18, the J call TRBJ2-1; 8 bases fit TRBD2. The CDR3 contains 15 residues. Germline V gene sequence: CDR1 KGHSH, CDR2 LQKENI. The V gene end was trimmed by 5 bases and the J gene end by 8 bases; junction bases not matched to a gene: 11. CDR3 DNA: TGTGCCAGCTCAGCTACTAGCGGTATTGTGGATGAGCAGTTCTTC. Protein product: CASSATSGIVDEQFF.

The chain uses TRBV5-6 and TRBJ1-3, with D uncertain. CDR3 size: 16 residues. V was trimmed by 3 bases and J by 0 bases, leaving 13 bases between them. Per the germline V gene, CDR1 is SGHDT and CDR2 is YYEEEE. CDR3 amino acids: CASSSRLLSSGNTIYF. CDR3 in DNA: TGTGCCAGCAGCTCGCGCTTACTGAGCTCTGGAAACACCATATATTTT.

The chain recombines TRBV13 with TRBJ1-1; TRBD1 matches 7 bases. CDR3 size: 13 residues. J gave up 5 bases and V 5 bases, and 5 bases lay outside the gene matches. CDR1 and CDR2 (germline): PRHDT, FYEKMQ (reference sequence). CDR3 sequence reads: CASSLQGLTEAFF. The CDR3 DNA reads TGTGCCAGCAGCCTACAGGGGTTGACTGAAGCTTTCTTT.

The table lists this clone with a few counts. The chain combines TRBV9 with TRBJ2-2; possibly TRBD1 for D (5 bases). In germline, CDR1 is SGDLS, CDR2 YYNGEE. With 0 bases removed from V and 2 bases from J, the gap between germline ends came to 11 bases. The CDR3 spans 16 residues. CDR3 in DNA: TGTGCCAGCAGCGTAGGGCCAGGGTTTAACACCGGGGAGCTGTTTTTT. As protein: CASSVGPGFNTGELFF.

The chain combines TRBV11-2 with TRBJ1-1; a weak D match, TRBD1 (5 bases). The CDR3 consists of 10 residues. V was cut by 8 bases and J by 7 bases, with 8 bases left in between. Germline assignment: CDR1 SGHAT and CDR2 FQNNGV. The CDR3 is CASGGGEAFF. CDR3 sequence (DNA): TGTGCCAGCGGGGGGGGTGAAGCTTTCTTT.

The chain employs TRBV6-5 and TRBJ1-2; no definite D call. The ends were cut back, 2 bases at V and 2 bases at J, with 9 bases in the middle. The CDR3 spans 14 residues. Looked up from germline, CDR1 is MNHEY and CDR2 is SVGAGI. This CDR3 is CASSYNERNYGYTF. The CDR3 bases are TGTGCCAGCAGTTACAACGAACGGAACTATGGCTACACCTTC.

In this sample, this clone turned up a few times. The chain employs TRBV2 and TRBJ2-1; TRBD2 aligns across 9 bases. Germline CDR1 reads SNHLY; CDR2 reads FYNNEI. The CDR3 consists of 14 residues. V was clipped by 6 bases and J by 4 bases; unmatched bases: 4. The chain's CDR3 is CASRETSGYNEQFF. CDR3 in DNA: TGTGCCAGCAGAGAGACTAGCGGTTACAATGAGCAGTTCTTC.